This TCR beta chain was sequenced during a study of response to subunit inactivated influenza vaccine. Study observations and caveats: Each seasonal influenza vaccination, the authors suggested, recruits few new T cells.

From the RT-PCR reads, TCRdb called clonotypes with MiXCR, one entry per CDR3 protein. The profile shows about 480,000 distinct CDR3 sequences, approximately 9.9% of them singletons. V was trimmed by 0 bases and J by 2 bases, leaving 13 bases between them. This CDR3 spans 15 amino acids. Germline values: CDR1 DFQATT, CDR2 SNEGSKA (reference sequence). With regard to this clonotype: Its antigen is as yet unknown.

The input for sequencing was PBMCs from blood, taken 45 days after vaccination. The chain links TRBV20-1 to TRBJ1-1; a possible D gene is TRBD1 (6 bases). The TCR comes from a man aged 50-59 years who received an inactivated influenza vaccine. The CDR3 loop is CSAREIGTRNTEAFF. The CDR3 nucleotides are TGCAGTGCTAGAGAAATCGGGACAAGAAACACTGAAGCTTTCTTT.